Listed below are T cell receptor beta chains from one sample, sequenced in a study of OX40 agonist ivuxolimab in advanced cancers. The repertoire was sequenced with immunoSEQ multiplex PCR; TCRdb's copy has only in-frame clones and lacks some. In the table there are roughly 80,000 clones, around four fifths of which are singletons. Sample: CD4+ or CD8+ T cells sorted from blood, taken in a trial of the OX40 agonist ivuxolimab. These receptor sequences come from an adult with an advanced solid tumor such as melanoma, head and neck, liver or kidney cancer. Each CDR3 is given with its conserved first and last residue. A D gene is named only where the DNA matches it firmly. Rows may omit the clone size; those that give it use once, few, many or a size class.

v_gene: TRBV6-4
d_gene: TRBD2
j_gene: TRBJ2-7
abundance: NA
CDR3aa: CASRGCGASGGAYEQYF
CDR3nt: TGTGCCAGCAGGGGATGCGGGGCTAGCGGGGGGGCATACGAGCAGTACTTC

v_gene: TRBV7-3
d_gene: NA
j_gene: TRBJ2-2
abundance: NA
CDR3aa: CASSLTRGFGELFF
CDR3nt: TGTGCCAGCAGCTTAACTAGGGGTTTCGGGGAGCTGTTTTTT

v_gene: TRBV28
d_gene: TRBD1
j_gene: TRBJ1-5
abundance: NA
CDR3aa: CASRGTGEGQPQHF
CDR3nt: TGTGCCAGCAGAGGGACAGGCGAGGGTCAGCCCCAGCATTTT

v_gene: TRBV5-1
d_gene: NA
j_gene: TRBJ2-3
abundance: NA
CDR3aa: CASSLGSLDTQYF
CDR3nt: TGCGCCAGCAGCTTGGGGTCGTTGGATACGCAGTATTTT

v_gene: TRBV11-1
d_gene: TRBD1
j_gene: TRBJ2-5
abundance: few
CDR3aa: CASSPLTGVVSETQYF
CDR3nt: TGTGCCAGCAGCCCGCTGACAGGGGTGGTATCGGAGACCCAGTACTTC

v_gene: TRBV18
d_gene: NA
j_gene: TRBJ1-5
abundance: few
CDR3aa: CASSPGVSQPQHF
CDR3nt: TGTGCCAGCTCACCAGGGGTATCGCAGCCCCAGCATTTT

v_gene: TRBV5-1
d_gene: NA
j_gene: TRBJ2-2
abundance: NA
CDR3aa: CASSPLTGQPNTGELFF
CDR3nt: TGCGCCAGCAGCCCCCTTACGGGCCAGCCGAACACCGGGGAGCTGTTTTTT

v_gene: TRBV9
d_gene: NA
j_gene: TRBJ2-7
abundance: NA
CDR3aa: CASSVDLSSYEQYF
CDR3nt: TGTGCCAGCAGCGTAGACTTATCCTCCTACGAGCAGTACTTC

v_gene: TRBV5-1
d_gene: NA
j_gene: TRBJ2-1
abundance: NA
CDR3aa: CASSLPGRIYNEQFF
CDR3nt: TGCGCCAGCAGCTTACCGGGACGGATATACAATGAGCAGTTCTTC

v_gene: TRBV9
d_gene: TRBD1
j_gene: TRBJ2-1
abundance: NA
CDR3aa: CASSADDRAEFF
CDR3nt: TGTGCCAGCAGCGCAGATGACAGGGCCGAGTTCTTC

v_gene: TRBV27
d_gene: NA
j_gene: TRBJ2-7
abundance: NA
CDR3aa: CASSFAQAPSYEQYF
CDR3nt: TGTGCCAGCAGTTTTGCGCAGGCCCCCTCCTACGAGCAGTACTTC

v_gene: TRBV7-2
d_gene: NA
j_gene: TRBJ2-7
abundance: NA
CDR3aa: CASSRPFTGGDSSYEQYF
CDR3nt: TGTGCCAGCAGCCGCCCTTTCACGGGCGGGGACAGCTCCTACGAGCAGTACTTC

v_gene: TRBV4-2
d_gene: TRBD2
j_gene: TRBJ2-3
abundance: NA
CDR3aa: CASPALAGTQYF
CDR3nt: TGTGCCAGTCCGGCCCTAGCGGGTACGCAGTATTTT

v_gene: TRBV2
d_gene: NA
j_gene: TRBJ1-2
abundance: NA
CDR3aa: CASSETADYGYTF
CDR3nt: TGTGCCAGCAGTGAAACAGCCGACTATGGCTACACCTTC

v_gene: TRBV5-6
d_gene: NA
j_gene: TRBJ1-2
abundance: NA
CDR3aa: CASSFSAIYGYTF
CDR3nt: TGTGCCAGCAGCTTTTCGGCAATCTATGGCTACACCTTC

v_gene: TRBV30
d_gene: NA
j_gene: TRBJ1-1
abundance: few
CDR3aa: CAWNQWENTEAFF
CDR3nt: TGTGCCTGGAATCAGTGGGAAAACACTGAAGCTTTCTTT

v_gene: TRBV19
d_gene: NA
j_gene: TRBJ1-6
abundance: NA
CDR3aa: CASSVTGRSSPLHF
CDR3nt: TGTGCCAGTAGCGTGACAGGACGGTCTTCACCCCTCCACTTT

v_gene: TRBV10-3
d_gene: NA
j_gene: TRBJ2-6
abundance: NA
CDR3aa: CAISDNSGANVLTF
CDR3nt: TGTGCCATCAGTGACAACTCTGGGGCCAACGTCCTGACTTTC

v_gene: TRBV7-3
d_gene: TRBD1
j_gene: TRBJ1-4
abundance: NA
CDR3aa: CASSSKDRGANEKLFF
CDR3nt: TGTGCCAGCAGCTCAAAGGACAGGGGAGCTAATGAAAAACTGTTTTTT

v_gene: TRBV7-2
d_gene: NA
j_gene: TRBJ2-7
abundance: NA
CDR3aa: CASSSPSFLEQYF
CDR3nt: TGTGCCAGCAGCTCACCCTCGTTCCTGGAGCAGTACTTC

v_gene: TRBV18
d_gene: NA
j_gene: TRBJ1-3
abundance: NA
CDR3aa: CASSPAQGQGNTIYF
CDR3nt: TGTGCCAGCTCACCGGCCCAGGGTCAAGGAAACACCATATATTTT

v_gene: TRBV15
d_gene: NA
j_gene: TRBJ2-2
abundance: once
CDR3aa: CATSRAQGTGELFF
CDR3nt: TGTGCCACCAGCAGAGCCCAGGGCACCGGGGAGCTGTTTTTT

v_gene: TRBV5-1
d_gene: TRBD1
j_gene: TRBJ2-2
abundance: NA
CDR3aa: CASSRDRGNTGELFF
CDR3nt: TGCGCCAGCAGTCGCGACAGGGGGAACACCGGGGAGCTGTTTTTT

v_gene: TRBV6-5
d_gene: NA
j_gene: TRBJ2-3
abundance: NA
CDR3aa: CASSYVGTDTQYF
CDR3nt: TGTGCCAGCAGTTACGTGGGCACAGATACGCAGTATTTT

v_gene: TRBV27
d_gene: NA
j_gene: TRBJ1-1
abundance: once
CDR3aa: CASSRTRGPNGEAFF
CDR3nt: TGTGCCAGCAGTCGGACCCGGGGGCCGAACGGGGAAGCTTTCTTT

v_gene: TRBV5-1
d_gene: NA
j_gene: TRBJ2-1
abundance: NA
CDR3aa: CASSLSGPQRVQFF
CDR3nt: TGCGCCAGCAGCCTCTCTGGCCCACAGAGGGTGCAGTTCTTC

v_gene: TRBV5-6
d_gene: NA
j_gene: TRBJ2-3
abundance: few
CDR3aa: CASSLQDTQYF
CDR3nt: TGTGCCAGCAGCCTACAGGATACGCAGTATTTT

v_gene: TRBV18
d_gene: NA
j_gene: TRBJ2-5
abundance: once
CDR3aa: CASSPERETQYF
CDR3nt: TGTGCCAGCTCACCAGAGAGGGAGACCCAGTACTTC

v_gene: TRBV2
d_gene: TRBD1
j_gene: TRBJ1-1
abundance: NA
CDR3aa: CASSRQGGTSEAFF
CDR3nt: TGTGCCAGCAGCCGACAGGGAGGTACTTCTGAAGCTTTCTTT

v_gene: TRBV6-5
d_gene: TRBD1
j_gene: TRBJ1-1
abundance: NA
CDR3aa: CASSGQGDTEAFF
CDR3nt: TGTGCCAGCAGTGGACAGGGGGACACTGAAGCTTTCTTT

v_gene: TRBV19
d_gene: NA
j_gene: TRBJ2-3
abundance: NA
CDR3aa: CASSAFTDTQYF
CDR3nt: TGTGCCAGTAGTGCGTTCACAGATACGCAGTATTTT

v_gene: TRBV28
d_gene: NA
j_gene: TRBJ2-3
abundance: NA
CDR3aa: CASSGWGASTDTQYF
CDR3nt: TGTGCCAGCAGTGGGTGGGGTGCTAGCACAGATACGCAGTATTTT

v_gene: TRBV10-1
d_gene: TRBD2
j_gene: TRBJ2-2
abundance: NA
CDR3aa: CASMPGGGTGELFF
CDR3nt: TGCGCCAGCATGCCGGGAGGGGGAACTGGGGAGCTGTTTTTT

v_gene: TRBV6-6
d_gene: NA
j_gene: TRBJ1-5
abundance: NA
CDR3aa: CASTLGGNQPQHF
CDR3nt: TGTGCCAGCACCCTTGGGGGCAATCAGCCCCAGCATTTT

v_gene: TRBV6-6
d_gene: NA
j_gene: TRBJ1-6
abundance: NA
CDR3aa: CANRNSPLHF
CDR3nt: TGTGCCAACCGTAATTCACCCCTCCACTTT

v_gene: TRBV30
d_gene: NA
j_gene: TRBJ1-3
abundance: NA
CDR3aa: CAWSALMTATGNTIYF
CDR3nt: TGTGCCTGGAGTGCGCTAATGACAGCGACTGGAAACACCATATATTTT

v_gene: TRBV10-3
d_gene: NA
j_gene: TRBJ2-6
abundance: NA
CDR3aa: CAISEGDMMSGANVLTF
CDR3nt: TGTGCCATCAGTGAGGGGGACATGATGTCTGGGGCCAACGTCCTGACTTTC

v_gene: TRBV10-3
d_gene: NA
j_gene: TRBJ1-1
abundance: NA
CDR3aa: CAISESRFMNTEAFF
CDR3nt: TGTGCCATCAGTGAGTCGCGATTCATGAACACTGAAGCTTTCTTT

v_gene: TRBV18
d_gene: NA
j_gene: TRBJ1-6
abundance: few
CDR3aa: CASSPVAGDQSPLHF
CDR3nt: TGTGCCAGCTCACCGGTAGCTGGGGATCAATCACCCCTCCACTTT

v_gene: TRBV29-1
d_gene: TRBD1
j_gene: TRBJ2-1
abundance: once
CDR3aa: CSVATQGGSYNEQFF
CDR3nt: TGCAGCGTTGCTACACAGGGGGGCTCCTACAATGAGCAGTTCTTC